The sequence of this T cell receptor (beta chain) was determined in a study of control samples from healthy donors and cancer patients. The method was immunoSEQ multiplex PCR; TCRdb's version includes in-frame clones alone and lacks a portion of them. The sample contains roughly 120,000 clones, 87% of which appear only once. The CDR3 length is 15 residues. Germline CDR1 reads SEHNR; CDR2 reads FQNEAQ (reference sequence). V lost 2 bases, J lost 3 bases, and 13 bases lay in between. Sequences were obtained from blood. The J gene is TRBJ1-2, the V gene TRBV7-9; the D gene is possibly TRBD1 (5 bases). This TCR was recovered from a man aged 25 to 40 in good health. CDR3 in amino acids: CASSLIQGPHYGYTF. The CDR3 DNA sequence: TGTGCCAGCAGCTTAATCCAGGGACCTCACTATGGCTACACCTTC. The variable domain in full, completed from reference TRBV7-9 and TRBJ1-2, reads DTGVSQNPRHKITKRGQNVTFRCDPISEHNRLYWYRQTLGQGPEFLTYFQNEAQLEKSRLLSDRFSAERPKGSFSTLEIQRTEQGDSAMYLCASSLIQGPHYGYTFGSGTRLTVV.